Ten or more counts support the clone carrying this TCR beta chain. The data originate from a study of T-cell reconstitution after alpha-beta-depleted transplantation in children. Preparation of the TCRbeta library involved a method that used unique molecular identifiers. TCRdb called the PCR reads again in MiXCR, with one record for every CDR3 protein. The sample has 70,000 or so distinct CDR3 sequences; under 13% are singletons. V lost 1 base, J lost 4 bases, and 9 bases stayed unmatched. CDR1 is SGHTA, CDR2 FQGTGA, per germline. CDR3 length: 17 residues. The chain recombines TRBV7-3 with TRBJ2-2; 7 positions agree with TRBD2. The clonotype was recovered from a boy between 10 and 17 years old with acute myeloid leukemia, due to receive a stem cell transplant. The sample in question was PBMCs, obtained before TCRalphabeta/CD19-depleted stem cell transplant. The CDR3 spells CASSLNTREVPTGELFF. CDR3 sequence (DNA): TGTGCCAGCAGCTTAAATACCCGGGAGGTCCCCACCGGGGAGCTGTTTTTT. Drawing the rest from reference TRBV7-3 and TRBJ2-2, the complete variable domain is GAGVSQTPSNKVTEKGKYVELRCDPISGHTALYWYRQSLGQGPEFLIYFQGTGAADDSGLPNDRFFAVRPEGSVSTLKIQRTERGDSAVYLCASSLNTREVPTGELFFGEGSRLTVL.